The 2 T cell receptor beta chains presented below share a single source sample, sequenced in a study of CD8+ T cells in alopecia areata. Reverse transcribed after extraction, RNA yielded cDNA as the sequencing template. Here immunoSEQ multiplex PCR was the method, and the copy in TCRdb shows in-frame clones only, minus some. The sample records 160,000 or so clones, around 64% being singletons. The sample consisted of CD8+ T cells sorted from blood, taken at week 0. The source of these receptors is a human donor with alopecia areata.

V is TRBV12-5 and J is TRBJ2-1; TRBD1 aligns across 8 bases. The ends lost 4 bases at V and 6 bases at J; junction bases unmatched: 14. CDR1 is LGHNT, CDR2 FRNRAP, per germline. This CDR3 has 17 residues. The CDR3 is CASGSSTGTGSFNEQFF. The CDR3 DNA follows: TGTGCTAGTGGTTCCTCGACCGGGACAGGCTCATTCAATGAGCAGTTCTTC.

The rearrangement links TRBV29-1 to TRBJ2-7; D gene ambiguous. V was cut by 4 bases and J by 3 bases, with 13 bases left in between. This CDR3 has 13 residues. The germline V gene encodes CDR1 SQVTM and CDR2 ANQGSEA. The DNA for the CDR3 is TGCAGCGTTGTAACTGGGCCACTCTACGAGCAGTACTTC. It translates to CSVVTGPLYEQYF.